Below are 24 T cell receptor beta chains sequenced from a single sample in a study of blood T cell repertoires in COVID-19. Produced via immunoSEQ multiplex PCR; TCRdb's table is partial and in-frame only. The sample has around 260,000 clones, just over 90% seen once. Sequenced material: peripheral blood. The receptors shown here come from a woman aged 25 to 39 with COVID-19, enrolled during active disease.

Written as DNA, the CDR3 is TGTGCCAGCAGCCCGGCAGGGCGAACGTACGAGCAGTACTTC. As protein: CASSPAGRTYEQYF. V usage is TRBV3-1 (or the pseudogene TRBV3-2) and J usage is TRBJ2-7; D possibly corresponds to TRBD1 (5 bases). Trimming cost V 4 bases and J 4 bases, with 14 bases left between them. The CDR3 length is 14 residues. Germline CDR1 and CDR2: LGHDT and YNNKEL (reference sequence).

This chain links TRBV2 with TRBJ2-3; TRBD2 matches 7 bases. Germline CDR1 SNHLY, CDR2 FYNNEI. This CDR3 region has 17 residues. V dropped 0 bases and J dropped 0; count of bases not matched to a gene: 6. CDR3 nucleotide sequence: TGTGCCAGCAGTGAAGCGCTAGCGGAGGCAAGCACAGATACGCAGTATTTT. It translates to CASSEALAEASTDTQYF.

This clone showed up just once. The chain is built from TRBV5-4 and TRBJ2-3, with D perhaps TRBD2 (6 bases). With 3 bases removed from V and 0 bases from J, the gap between germline ends came to 11 bases. This CDR3 comprises 15 residues. The germline V gene encodes CDR1 SGHNT and CDR2 YYREEE (reference sequence). The CDR3 DNA follows: TGTGCCAGCAGCTCCCCCAGCGGGAGCACAGATACGCAGTATTTT. Residues: CASSSPSGSTDTQYF.

V gene TRBV30 combines with J gene TRBJ1-3, with TRBD1 identical over 10 bases. This CDR3 contains 15 residues. V shed 1 base and J 4 bases; nucleotides not matched to a gene: 4. The germline V gene encodes CDR1 GTSNPN and CDR2 SVGIG (reference sequence). The CDR3 sequence: CAWSADRGSGNTIYF. CDR3 nucleotides: TGTGCCTGGAGTGCGGACAGGGGGTCCGGAAACACCATATATTTT. The whole variable domain, filled in from reference TRBV30 and TRBJ1-3, reads SQTIHQWPATLVQPVGSPLSLECTVEGTSNPNLYWYRQAAGRGLQLLFYSVGIGQISSEVPQNLSASRPQDRQFILSSKKLLLSDSGFYLCAWSADRGSGNTIYFGEGSWLTVV.

The chain has TRBV5-1 and TRBJ1-6; TRBD1 agrees at 8 bases. The CDR3 is 17 amino acids. V was pared by 0 bases and J by 6 bases, with 8 bases of the junction left unmatched. Germline V gene data show CDR1 as SGHRS and CDR2 as YFSETQ. The CDR3 DNA reads TGCGCCAGCAGCTTGGAAGGACAGGGCGTCTTTAATTCACCCCTCCACTTT. It codes for CASSLEGQGVFNSPLHF.

The chain links TRBV4-1 to TRBJ2-3; 7 nucleotides line up with TRBD2. CDR1 is MGHRA and CDR2 is YSYEKL in the germline V gene. This CDR3 spans 15 amino acids. The trim removed 1 base at V and 4 bases at J, leaving 5 bases unmatched. The CDR3 bases are TGCGCCAGCAGCCAAGCTCGGGGGGTCCCAGATACGCAGTATTTT. It specifies CASSQARGVPDTQYF.

This chain uses TRBV7-8 with TRBJ2-3, with TRBD2 as a possible D gene (6 bases). The V and J ends lost 7 bases and 7 bases respectively, with 12 bases between them. The CDR3 sequence is 12 residues long. Germline V lookup: CDR1 SGHVS, CDR2 FQNEAQ. The CDR3 is CASNQEGNTQYF. CDR3 in DNA: TGTGCCAGCAACCAGGAGGGAAATACGCAGTATTTT. Looking up the rest from reference TRBV7-8 and TRBJ2-3 gives the full variable domain: GAGVSQSPRYKVAKRGQDVALRCDPISGHVSLFWYQQALGQGPEFLTYFQNEAQLDKSGLPSDRFFAERPEGSVSTLKIQRTQQEDSAVYLCASNQEGNTQYFGPGTRLTVL.

The chain links TRBV7-2 to TRBJ1-3; TRBD1 matches at 8 bases. CDR3 length: 15 residues. The V gene end was trimmed by 5 bases and the J gene end by 4 bases; junction bases not matched to a gene: 7. CDR1 is SGHTA, CDR2 FQGNSA, per germline. This CDR3 is CASSPRTGLGNTIYF. CDR3 bases: TGTGCCAGCAGCCCACGGACAGGGTTGGGAAACACCATATATTTT.

This clone was seen only once. The V gene is TRBV7-2, the J gene TRBJ2-7, with 9 nucleotides matching TRBD1. The length of the CDR3 is 17 residues. Trimming took 5 bases from V and 3 from J; bases not matched to a gene: 14. Germline-derived CDR1 and CDR2 are SGHTA and FQGNSA. The CDR3 sequence: CASSNSHRDRVIYEQYF. The CDR3 coding sequence is TGTGCCAGCAGCAATTCGCACCGGGACAGGGTGATCTACGAGCAGTACTTC.

The rearrangement uses TRBV29-1 and TRBJ2-2; 8 bases are shared with TRBD2. Germline V gene sequence: CDR1 SQVTM, CDR2 ANQGSEA. V dropped 5 bases and J dropped 7; count of bases not matched to a gene: 15. This CDR3 is built from 16 residues. The CDR3 region is CSVFGAGDLIGGELFF. CDR3 coding DNA: TGCAGCGTTTTTGGAGCGGGAGATTTAATTGGCGGGGAGCTGTTTTTT.

The gene calls are TRBV19 and TRBJ1-1, with 9 bases that match TRBD1. Germline trimming cut 3 bases from V and 2 bases from J; bases unmatched to any gene: 4. CDR1 LNHDA and CDR2 SQIVND come from the germline V gene (reference sequence). This CDR3 spans 15 amino acids. The CDR3 coding sequence is TGTGCCAGTAGTATGGTAACAGGGGGCAACACTGAAGCTTTCTTT. It encodes CASSMVTGGNTEAFF.

This rearrangement joins TRBV28 to TRBJ1-5, with D maybe TRBD1 (6 bases). The CDR3 runs 14 residues. Trimming left V 6 bases short and J 4 bases short, with 13 bases between. Germline V gives CDR1 MDHEN, CDR2 SYDVKM. The CDR3 DNA reads TGTGCCAGCAGGGACCCAGGGGATAATCAGCCCCAGCATTTT. It translates to CASRDPGDNQPQHF.

The chain is built from TRBV19 and TRBJ1-4; no clear D. Trimming removed 4 bases from V and 10 bases from J, with 19 bases in between. CDR1 and CDR2 (germline): LNHDA, SQIVND (reference sequence). This CDR3 spans 15 amino acids. The chain's CDR3 is CASSTPRGSFGKLFF. CDR3 in DNA: TGTGCCAGTAGTACGCCGAGAGGATCATTTGGAAAACTGTTTTTT.

The V call is TRBV5-5, the J call TRBJ2-5, with TRBD2 matching 16 bases. Germline V gene sequence: CDR1 SGHKS, CDR2 YYEKEE (reference sequence). This CDR3 region has 16 residues. With 4 bases clipped from V and 3 bases from J, the junction kept 3 bases outside the gene matches. CDR3 in DNA: TGTGCCAGCAGCCCCGGGACTAGCGGGAGGGAAGAGACCCAGTACTTC. Translation: CASSPGTSGREETQYF.

The V and J genes are TRBV3-1 (or the pseudogene TRBV3-2) and TRBJ2-6; TRBD1 matches 7 bases. J gave up 0 bases and V 3 bases, and 8 bases lay outside the gene matches. CDR3 length: 18 amino acids. The germline V gene encodes CDR1 LGHDT and CDR2 YNNKEL (reference sequence). The chain's CDR3 is CASSQPGQPYSGANVLTF. The CDR3 DNA reads as TGTGCCAGCAGCCAGCCGGGACAGCCCTACTCTGGGGCCAACGTCCTGACTTTC.

This rearrangement joins TRBV5-5 to TRBJ1-1; 7 bases line up with TRBD1. CDR1 is SGHKS, CDR2 YYEKEE, per germline (reference sequence). This CDR3 region has 13 residues. After removal of 5 bases from V and 1 base from J, the junction contained 2 bases not matched to a gene. CDR3 bases: TGTGCCAGCAGAAGACAGGGGAACACTGAAGCTTTCTTT. Its translation is CASRRQGNTEAFF.

In its sample, this clone was seen a few times. The chain carries TRBV3-1 (or the pseudogene TRBV3-2) and TRBJ2-7; D is unresolved. This CDR3 contains 13 residues. Germline-derived CDR1 and CDR2 are LGHDT and YNNKEL (reference sequence). The V end was cut by 0 bases, the J end by 10 bases, with 13 bases between. CDR3: CASSQDRGFLQYF. For the CDR3, the DNA is TGTGCCAGCAGCCAAGATCGCGGATTTCTTCAGTACTTC.

The rearrangement links TRBV5-1 to TRBJ2-5; 8 nucleotides align to TRBD1. Germline CDR1 reads SGHRS; CDR2 reads YFSETQ. With 0 bases clipped from V and 5 bases from J, the junction kept 12 bases outside the gene matches. The CDR3 has 17 amino acids. CDR3 nucleotide sequence: TGCGCCAGCAGCTTGGGGGGTCTGACAGGGGAGCGGGAGACCCAGTACTTC. Translation gives CASSLGGLTGERETQYF.

The V gene is TRBV19, the J gene TRBJ1-1, with D tentatively TRBD1 (6 bases). V dropped 2 bases and J dropped 0 bases, with 16 bases sitting between them. CDR1 and CDR2 (germline): LNHDA, SQIVND (reference sequence). The CDR3 contains 17 residues. The CDR3 nucleotides are TGTGCCAGTAGTATACCCCCTCTGGACAGAATGAACACTGAAGCTTTCTTT. This sequence encodes CASSIPPLDRMNTEAFF.

This chain connects TRBV2 to TRBJ2-3; 8 bases align to TRBD2. Trimming took 2 bases from V and 1 from J; bases not matched to a gene: 14. The CDR3 length is 19 residues. Germline CDR1 reads SNHLY; CDR2 reads FYNNEI. CDR3 coding DNA: TGTGCCAGCAGTGAAAGGGCTAGCGGGCGTCAGACTGGCACAGATACGCAGTATTTT. Protein: CASSERASGRQTGTDTQYF.

The J gene is TRBJ1-1, the V gene TRBV6-5; 8 bases are shared with TRBD1. The J segment lost 4 bases and the V segment lost 11 bases, leaving 6 bases of the junction unmatched. Germline CDR1 MNHEY, CDR2 SVGAGI. The CDR3 has 12 amino acids. The CDR3 coding sequence is TGTGCCGGAGAACAGGGGGGCACTGAAGCTTTCTTT. It specifies CAGEQGGTEAFF.

The rearrangement links TRBV5-4 to TRBJ1-6; D ambiguous. Looked up from germline, CDR1 is SGHNT and CDR2 is YYREEE (reference sequence). With 4 bases removed from V and 5 bases from J, the gap between germline ends came to 16 bases. This CDR3 is 16 amino acids long. As DNA, the CDR3 is TGTGCCAGCAGCCTCTCCGTTGGGCTCGATAATTCACCCCTCCACTTT. Encoded protein: CASSLSVGLDNSPLHF.

The DNA for the CDR3 is TGTGCCAGCAGTTATTCCCCACTTAACTATGGCTACACCTTC. This gives the protein CASSYSPLNYGYTF. This chain joins TRBV6-9 and TRBJ1-2; D not resolved. Trimming took 0 bases from V and 1 from J, leaving 6 bases between them. The germline V gene encodes CDR1 MNHGY and CDR2 SVAAGI. The CDR3 loop spans 14 amino acids.

V and J are TRBV29-1 and TRBJ2-7; D is possibly TRBD2 (5 bases). The CDR3 is 12 amino acids. The ends were cut back, 0 bases at V and 3 bases at J, with 6 bases in the middle. CDR1 and CDR2 from the germline V gene are SQVTM and ANQGSEA. Here the CDR3 DNA reads TGCAGCGTTGAAGACGGGATCTACGAGCAGTACTTC. It encodes CSVEDGIYEQYF.